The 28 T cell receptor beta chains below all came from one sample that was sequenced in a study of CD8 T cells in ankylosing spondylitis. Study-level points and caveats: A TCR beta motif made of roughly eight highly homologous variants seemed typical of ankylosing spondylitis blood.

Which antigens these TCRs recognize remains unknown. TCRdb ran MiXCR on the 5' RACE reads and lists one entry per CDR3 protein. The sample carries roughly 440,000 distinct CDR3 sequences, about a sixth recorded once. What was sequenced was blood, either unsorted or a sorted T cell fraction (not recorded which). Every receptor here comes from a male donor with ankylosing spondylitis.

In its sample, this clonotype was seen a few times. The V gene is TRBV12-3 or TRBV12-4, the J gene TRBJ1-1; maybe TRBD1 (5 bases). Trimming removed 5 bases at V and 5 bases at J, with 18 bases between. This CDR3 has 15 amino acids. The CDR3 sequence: CASSAGTGGRTEAFF. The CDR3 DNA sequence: TGTGCCAGCAGTGCGGGGACGGGGGGTAGGACTGAAGCTTTCTTT.

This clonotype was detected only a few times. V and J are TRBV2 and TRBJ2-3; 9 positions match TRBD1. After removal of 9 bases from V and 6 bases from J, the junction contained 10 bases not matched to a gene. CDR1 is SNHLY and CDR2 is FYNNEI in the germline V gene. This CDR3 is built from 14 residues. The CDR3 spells CARGPGQGWDTQYF. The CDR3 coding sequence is TGTGCCAGAGGTCCGGGACAGGGATGGGATACGCAGTATTTT.

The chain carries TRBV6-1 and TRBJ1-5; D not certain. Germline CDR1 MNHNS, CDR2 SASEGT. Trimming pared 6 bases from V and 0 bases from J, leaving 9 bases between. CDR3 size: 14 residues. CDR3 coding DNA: TGTGCCAGCAGGAAACTCAGTAGCAATCAGCCCCAGCATTTT. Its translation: CASRKLSSNQPQHF.

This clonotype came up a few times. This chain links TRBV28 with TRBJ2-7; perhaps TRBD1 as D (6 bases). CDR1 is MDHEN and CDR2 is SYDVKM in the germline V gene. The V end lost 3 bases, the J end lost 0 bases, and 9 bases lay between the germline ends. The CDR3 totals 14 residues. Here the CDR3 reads CASSFSQGSYEQYF. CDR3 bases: TGTGCCAGCAGTTTTTCACAGGGCTCCTACGAGCAGTACTTC.

As DNA, the CDR3 is TGCGCCAGCAGCACCAGGGTGGGAAGTGAAAAACTGTTTTTT. Protein: CASSTRVGSEKLFF. The genes are TRBV5-1 and TRBJ1-4; D perhaps matches TRBD1 (5 bases). Trimming left V 4 bases short and J 7 bases short, with 14 bases between. The CDR3 length is 14 residues. Germline V CDR1 and CDR2: SGHRS, YFSETQ.

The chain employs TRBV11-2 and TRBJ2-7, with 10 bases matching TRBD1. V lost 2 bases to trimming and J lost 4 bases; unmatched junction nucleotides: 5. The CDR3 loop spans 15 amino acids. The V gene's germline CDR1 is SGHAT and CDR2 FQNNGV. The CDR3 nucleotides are TGTGCCAGCAGCTTATGGACAGGGGGTATTTACGAGCAGTACTTC. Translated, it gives CASSLWTGGIYEQYF.

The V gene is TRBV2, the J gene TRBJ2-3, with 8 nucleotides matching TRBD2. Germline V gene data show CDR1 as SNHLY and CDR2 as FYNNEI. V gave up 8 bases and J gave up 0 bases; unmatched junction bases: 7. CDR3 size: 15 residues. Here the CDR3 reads CASGSLAGSTDTQYF. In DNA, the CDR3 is TGTGCCAGCGGTTCCTTAGCGGGGAGCACAGATACGCAGTATTTT.

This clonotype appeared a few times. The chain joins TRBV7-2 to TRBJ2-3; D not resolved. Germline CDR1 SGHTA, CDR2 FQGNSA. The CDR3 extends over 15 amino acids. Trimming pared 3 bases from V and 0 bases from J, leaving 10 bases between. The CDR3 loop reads CASSFMGWSTDTQYF. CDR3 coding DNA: TGTGCCAGCAGCTTCATGGGATGGAGCACAGATACGCAGTATTTT.

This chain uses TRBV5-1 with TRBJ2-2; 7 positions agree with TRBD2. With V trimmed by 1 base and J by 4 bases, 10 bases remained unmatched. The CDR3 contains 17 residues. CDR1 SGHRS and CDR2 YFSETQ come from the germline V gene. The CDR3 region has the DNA TGCGCCAGCAGCTTGTTGGCTAGCGGATCGAGCACCGGGGAGCTGTTTTTT. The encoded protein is CASSLLASGSSTGELFF.

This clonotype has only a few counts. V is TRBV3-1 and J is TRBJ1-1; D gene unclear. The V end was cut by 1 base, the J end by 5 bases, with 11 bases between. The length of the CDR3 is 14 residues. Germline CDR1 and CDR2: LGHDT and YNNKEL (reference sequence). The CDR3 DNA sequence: TGTGCCAGCAGCCAAGGCGGGTTGGGAACTGAAGCTTTCTTT. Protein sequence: CASSQGGLGTEAFF. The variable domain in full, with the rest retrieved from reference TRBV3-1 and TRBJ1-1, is DTAVSQTPKYLVTQMGNDKSIKCEQNLGHDTMYWYKQDSKKFLKIMFSYNNKELIINETVPNRFSPKSPDKAHLNLHINSLELGDSAVYFCASSQGGLGTEAFFGQGTRLTVV.

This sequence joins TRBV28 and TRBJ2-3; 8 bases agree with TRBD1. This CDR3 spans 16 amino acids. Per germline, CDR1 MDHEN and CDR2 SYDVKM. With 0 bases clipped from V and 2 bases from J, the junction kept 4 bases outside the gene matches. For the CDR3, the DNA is TGTGCCAGCAGTTTATGGGGGCAGGGGGCCACAGATACGCAGTATTTT. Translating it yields CASSLWGQGATDTQYF.

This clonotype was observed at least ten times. The CDR3 sequence is CAISTVAGGVYEQYF. CDR3 in DNA: TGTGCCATCAGTACCGTAGCGGGAGGCGTTTACGAGCAGTACTTC. The genes are TRBV10-3 and TRBJ2-7; 10 positions match TRBD2. CDR1 is ENHRY and CDR2 is SYGVKD in the germline V gene. V trimming: 5 bases; J trimming: 4 bases; junction bases outside the gene matches: 8. The CDR3 runs 15 residues.

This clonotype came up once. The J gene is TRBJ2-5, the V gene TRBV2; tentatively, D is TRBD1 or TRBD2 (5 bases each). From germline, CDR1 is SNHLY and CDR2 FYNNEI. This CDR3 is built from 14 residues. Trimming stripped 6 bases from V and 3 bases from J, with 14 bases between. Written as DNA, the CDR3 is TGTGCCAGCAGGCTGGGACGCCTTAAAGAGACCCAGTACTTC. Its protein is CASRLGRLKETQYF.

This CDR3 is CSARDRTRYEQYF. Written as DNA, the CDR3 is TGCAGTGCTAGAGATCGGACCAGATACGAGCAGTACTTC. The chain uses TRBV20-1 and TRBJ2-7; D uncertain. V gave up 0 bases and J gave up 4 bases, with 10 bases separating them. The CDR3 length is 13 residues. CDR1 is DFQATT and CDR2 is SNEGSKA in the germline V gene (reference sequence).

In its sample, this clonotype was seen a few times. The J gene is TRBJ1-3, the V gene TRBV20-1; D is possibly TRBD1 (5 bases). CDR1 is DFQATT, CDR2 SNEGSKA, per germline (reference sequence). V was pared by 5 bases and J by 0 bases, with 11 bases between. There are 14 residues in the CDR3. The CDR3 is CSAETESSGNTIYF. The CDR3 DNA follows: TGCAGTGCTGAGACAGAGAGCTCTGGAAACACCATATATTTT.

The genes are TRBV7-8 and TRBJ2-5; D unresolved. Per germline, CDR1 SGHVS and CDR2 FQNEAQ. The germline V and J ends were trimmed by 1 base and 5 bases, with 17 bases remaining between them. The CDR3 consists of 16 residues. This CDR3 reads CASSLVRLGFGETQYF. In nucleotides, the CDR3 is TGTGCCAGCAGCTTAGTGCGGCTAGGGTTTGGGGAGACCCAGTACTTC.

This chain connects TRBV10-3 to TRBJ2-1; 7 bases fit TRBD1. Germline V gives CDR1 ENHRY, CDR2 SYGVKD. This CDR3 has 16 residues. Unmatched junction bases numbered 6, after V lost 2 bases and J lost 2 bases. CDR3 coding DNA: TGTGCCATCAGTGAGGGGACAGCGCCGGCCTACAATGAGCAGTTCTTC. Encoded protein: CAISEGTAPAYNEQFF.

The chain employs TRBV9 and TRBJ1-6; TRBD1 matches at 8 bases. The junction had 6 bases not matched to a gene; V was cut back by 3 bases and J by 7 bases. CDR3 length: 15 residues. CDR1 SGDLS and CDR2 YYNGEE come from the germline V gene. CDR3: CASSGPGQENSPLHF. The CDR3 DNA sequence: TGTGCCAGCAGCGGTCCGGGACAGGAGAATTCACCCCTCCACTTT.

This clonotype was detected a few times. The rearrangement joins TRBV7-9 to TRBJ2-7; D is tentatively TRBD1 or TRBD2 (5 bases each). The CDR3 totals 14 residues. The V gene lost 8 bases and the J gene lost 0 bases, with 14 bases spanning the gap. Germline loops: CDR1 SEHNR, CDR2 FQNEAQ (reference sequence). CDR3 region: CASGTWESSYEQYF. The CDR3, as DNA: TGTGCCAGCGGGACGTGGGAAAGCTCCTACGAGCAGTACTTC.

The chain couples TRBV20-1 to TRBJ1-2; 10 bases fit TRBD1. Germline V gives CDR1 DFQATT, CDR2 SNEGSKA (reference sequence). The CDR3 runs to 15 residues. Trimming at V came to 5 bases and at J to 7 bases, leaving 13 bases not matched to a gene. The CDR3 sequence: CSAGGLGQGMGGYTF. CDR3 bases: TGCAGTGCTGGGGGCCTGGGACAGGGGATGGGTGGCTACACCTTC.

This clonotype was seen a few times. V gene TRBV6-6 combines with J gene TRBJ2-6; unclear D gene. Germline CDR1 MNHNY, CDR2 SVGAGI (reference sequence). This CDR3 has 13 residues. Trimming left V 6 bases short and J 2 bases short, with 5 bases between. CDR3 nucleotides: TGTGCCAGCAGGGCGGCTGGGGCCAACGTCCTGACTTTC. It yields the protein CASRAAGANVLTF.

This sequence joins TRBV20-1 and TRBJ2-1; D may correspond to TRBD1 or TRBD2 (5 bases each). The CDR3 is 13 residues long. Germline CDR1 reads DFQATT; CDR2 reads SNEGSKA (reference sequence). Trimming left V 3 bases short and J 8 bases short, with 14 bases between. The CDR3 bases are TGCAGTGCTAGTAGGGGCTGGGGAGATGAGCAGTTCTTC. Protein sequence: CSASRGWGDEQFF.

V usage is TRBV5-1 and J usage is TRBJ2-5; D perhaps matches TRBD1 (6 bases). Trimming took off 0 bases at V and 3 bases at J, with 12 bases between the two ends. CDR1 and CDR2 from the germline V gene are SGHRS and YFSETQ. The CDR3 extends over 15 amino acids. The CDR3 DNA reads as TGCGCCAGCAGCTTGGGAGGCAGGGGAGAAGAGACCCAGTACTTC. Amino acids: CASSLGGRGEETQYF.

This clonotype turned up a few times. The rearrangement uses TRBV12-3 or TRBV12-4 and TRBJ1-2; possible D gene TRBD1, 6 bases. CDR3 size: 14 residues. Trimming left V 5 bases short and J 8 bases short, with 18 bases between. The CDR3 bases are TGTGCCAGCAGTAGGGATCGCAGGGGACGCGGCTACACCTTC. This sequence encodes CASSRDRRGRGYTF.

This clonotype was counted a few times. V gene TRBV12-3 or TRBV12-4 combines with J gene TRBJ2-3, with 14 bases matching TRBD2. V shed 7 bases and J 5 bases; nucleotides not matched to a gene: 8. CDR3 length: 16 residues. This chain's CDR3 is CASTQRLAGGKDTQYF. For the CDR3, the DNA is TGTGCCAGCACCCAAAGACTAGCGGGGGGGAAAGATACGCAGTATTTT.

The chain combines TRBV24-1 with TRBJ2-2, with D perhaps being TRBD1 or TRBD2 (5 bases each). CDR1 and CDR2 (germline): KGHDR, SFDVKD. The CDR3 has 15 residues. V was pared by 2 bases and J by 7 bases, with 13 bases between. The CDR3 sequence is CATSDSRGRDGELFF. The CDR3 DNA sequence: TGTGCCACCAGTGATTCCCGGGGACGGGACGGGGAGCTGTTTTTT.

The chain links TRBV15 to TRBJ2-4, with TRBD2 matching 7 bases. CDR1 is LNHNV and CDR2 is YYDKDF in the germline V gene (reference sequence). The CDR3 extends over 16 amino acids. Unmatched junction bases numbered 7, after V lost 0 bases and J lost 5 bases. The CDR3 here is CATSRDFGLAENIQYF. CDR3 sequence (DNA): TGTGCCACCAGCAGAGATTTCGGCCTAGCGGAAAACATTCAGTACTTC.

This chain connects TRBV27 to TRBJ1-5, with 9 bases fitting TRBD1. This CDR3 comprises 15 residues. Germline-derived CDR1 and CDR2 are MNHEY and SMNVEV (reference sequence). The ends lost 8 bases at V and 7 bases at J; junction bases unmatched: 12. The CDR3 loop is CASAQRDRVVQPQHF. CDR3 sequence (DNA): TGTGCCAGCGCACAGCGGGACAGGGTAGTACAGCCCCAGCATTTT.